These 13 T cell receptor beta chains came from one sample sequenced in a study of CD8 T cells in Susac syndrome. When the RNA was reverse transcribed, random hexamers were used with an input of roughly 0.45 to 1 ug. TCRdb recomputed calls from the immunoSEQ multiplex PCR reads with MiXCR, one row per CDR3 protein. The sample yields about 180,000 distinct CDR3 sequences, approximately 94% seen once. The sequencing sample was made of CD4+ T cells from PBMCs. These receptors came from a human donor with Susac syndrome.

The gene calls are TRBV14 and TRBJ2-7; perhaps TRBD1 as D (6 bases). There are 14 residues in the CDR3. V lost 4 bases, J lost 4 bases, and 14 bases lay in between. The V gene's germline CDR1 is SGHDN and CDR2 FVKESK. The CDR3 nucleotides read TGTGCCAGCAGCCTACGACAGGCTGGGTACGAGCAGTACTTC. This translates into CASSLRQAGYEQYF. The whole variable domain, remainder taken from reference TRBV14 and TRBJ2-7, is EAGVTQFPSHSVIEKGQTVTLRCDPISGHDNLYWYRRVMGKEIKFLLHFVKESKQDESGMPNNRFLAERTGGTYSTLKVQPAELEDSGVYFCASSLRQAGYEQYFGPGTRLTVT.

In this sample, this clonotype turned up once. This rearrangement joins TRBV5-1 to TRBJ2-1; D is unclear. V was clipped by 4 bases and J by 5 bases, with 10 bases between them. CDR3 length: 13 amino acids. Per germline, CDR1 SGHRS and CDR2 YFSETQ. CDR3 amino acids: CASSIGPNNEQFF. In DNA, the CDR3 is TGCGCCAGCAGCATCGGGCCTAACAATGAGCAGTTCTTC.

J is TRBJ1-1 and V is TRBV5-6; D unclear. Trimming cost V 2 bases and J 4 bases, with 15 bases left between them. Germline V gives CDR1 SGHDT, CDR2 YYEEEE. The CDR3 is 15 amino acids. CDR3 in DNA: TGTGCCAGCAGCTTTGGTAAGGGTCGGGGCACTGAAGCTTTCTTT. This translates into CASSFGKGRGTEAFF. The variable domain in full, completed from reference TRBV5-6 and TRBJ1-1, reads DAGVTQSPTHLIKTRGQQVTLRCSPKSGHDTVSWYQQALGQGPQFIFQYYEEEERQRGNFPDRFSGHQFPNYSSELNVNALLLGDSALYLCASSFGKGRGTEAFFGQGTRLTVV.

In this sample, this clonotype turned up once. The chain uses TRBV4-2 and TRBJ2-4; D is possibly TRBD2 (5 bases). The CDR3 has 19 residues. V lost 0 bases, J lost 0 bases, and 18 bases lay in between. Germline V gene sequence: CDR1 LGHNA, CDR2 YNFKEQ. In nucleotides, the CDR3 is TGTGCCAGCAGCCAAGATGGGAACTCGGGCGGACTAGCCAAAAACATTCAGTACTTC. It codes for CASSQDGNSGGLAKNIQYF.

The CDR3 DNA follows: TGTGCCAGCCCTATGGGGCAGAACACTGAAGCTTTCTTT. The encoded protein is CASPMGQNTEAFF. This chain connects TRBV5-6 to TRBJ1-1, with a tentative D call TRBD1 (5 bases). The ends were cut back, 7 bases at V and 1 base at J, with 11 bases in the middle. Per germline, CDR1 SGHDT and CDR2 YYEEEE. The CDR3 consists of 13 residues.

This chain joins TRBV5-1 and TRBJ2-3; 8 positions agree with TRBD2. V lost 4 bases, J lost 3 bases, and 19 bases stayed unmatched. The CDR3 runs 19 residues. Germline lookup yields CDR1 SGHRS and CDR2 YFSETQ. The CDR3 region is CASSPARSGSPEDTDTQYF. Written as DNA, the CDR3 is TGCGCCAGCAGCCCTGCCAGGAGCGGGAGCCCGGAAGATACAGATACGCAGTATTTT.

The chain employs TRBV2 and TRBJ1-5; D possibly corresponds to TRBD1 (5 bases). The germline V and J ends were trimmed by 5 bases and 6 bases, with 14 bases remaining between them. The CDR3 spans 14 residues. The V gene's germline CDR1 is SNHLY and CDR2 FYNNEI. The CDR3 protein is CASSQIDRIQPQHF. CDR3 nucleotide sequence: TGTGCCAGCAGTCAGATCGACAGAATTCAGCCCCAGCATTTT.

Comments on this clonotype: The germline gene is not matched at one end of the junction; a read error may be the cause. The gene calls are TRBV7-7 and TRBJ2-5, with D possibly called TRBD1 or TRBD2 (5 bases each). CDR1 and CDR2 from the germline V gene are SSHAT and FNYEAQ (reference sequence). This CDR3 is 14 amino acids long. DNA of the CDR3: TGTGCTAGCAGCTTAGAGGGGTTACAAGAGACCCAGTACTTC. It translates to CASSLEGLQETQYF.

The V and J genes are TRBV3-1 and TRBJ2-2; D might be TRBD1 (6 bases). The germline V gene encodes CDR1 LGHDT and CDR2 YNNKEL (reference sequence). V gave up 2 bases and J gave up 8 bases, with 12 bases separating them. This CDR3 is 14 amino acids long. CDR3 DNA: TGTGCCAGCAGCCAATTACAGGGAGCTGGGGAGCTGTTTTTT. Translating gives CASSQLQGAGELFF. Supplemented by reference TRBV3-1 and TRBJ2-2, the full variable domain reads DTAVSQTPKYLVTQMGNDKSIKCEQNLGHDTMYWYKQDSKKFLKIMFSYNNKELIINETVPNRFSPKSPDKAHLNLHINSLELGDSAVYFCASSQLQGAGELFFGEGSRLTVL.

The chain has TRBV5-1 and TRBJ1-1, with D possibly TRBD1 on 5 matching bases. V was clipped by 1 base and J by 0 bases, with 13 bases between them. This CDR3 spans 16 amino acids. The germline gives CDR1 SGHRS, CDR2 YFSETQ. The CDR3 DNA follows: TGCGCCAGCAGCTTGAAAGGGGACGGGGTGAACACTGAAGCTTTCTTT. Translation gives CASSLKGDGVNTEAFF. Drawing the rest from reference TRBV5-1 and TRBJ1-1, the complete variable domain is KAGVTQTPRYLIKTRGQQVTLSCSPISGHRSVSWYQQTPGQGLQFLFEYFSETQRNKGNFPGRFSGRQFSNSRSEMNVSTLELGDSALYLCASSLKGDGVNTEAFFGQGTRLTVV.

The chain employs TRBV12-3 or TRBV12-4 and TRBJ2-2; D is uncertain. This CDR3 is 16 amino acids long. V was cut by 6 bases and J by 0 bases, with 14 bases left in between. The chain's CDR3 is CASSPALFANTGELFF. The CDR3 nucleotides are TGTGCCAGCAGCCCAGCTCTATTTGCGAACACCGGGGAGCTGTTTTTT.

The chain uses TRBV20-1 and TRBJ1-2, with TRBD1 identical over 9 bases. The ends lost 6 bases at V and 8 bases at J; junction bases unmatched: 7. Germline V gives CDR1 DFQATT, CDR2 SNEGSKA (reference sequence). The CDR3 length is 12 residues. CDR3 residues: CSAKQGAEGYTF. In DNA form, the CDR3 reads TGCAGTGCAAAACAGGGGGCGGAAGGCTACACCTTC.

This clonotype was seen a single time. V is TRBV5-4 and J is TRBJ2-3; the D gene is possibly TRBD2 (5 bases). Germline CDR1 is SGHNT and CDR2 is YYREEE (reference sequence). This CDR3 has 16 amino acids. V lost 0 bases and J lost 0, with 11 bases in between. This CDR3 reads CASSLEAVTSTDTQYF. The CDR3 DNA reads TGTGCCAGCAGCTTGGAAGCGGTCACTAGCACAGATACGCAGTATTTT.